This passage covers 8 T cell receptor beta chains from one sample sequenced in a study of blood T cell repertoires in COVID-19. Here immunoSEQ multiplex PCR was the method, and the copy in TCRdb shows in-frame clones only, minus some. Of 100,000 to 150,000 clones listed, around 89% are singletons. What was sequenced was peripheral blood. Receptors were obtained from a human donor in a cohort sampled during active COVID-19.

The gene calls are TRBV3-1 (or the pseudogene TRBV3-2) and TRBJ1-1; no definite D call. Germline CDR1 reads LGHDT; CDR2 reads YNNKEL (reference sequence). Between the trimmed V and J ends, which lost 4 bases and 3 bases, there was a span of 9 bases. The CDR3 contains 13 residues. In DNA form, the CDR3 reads TGTGCCAGCAGCCCACTGGAGGACACTGAAGCTTTCTTT. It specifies CASSPLEDTEAFF.

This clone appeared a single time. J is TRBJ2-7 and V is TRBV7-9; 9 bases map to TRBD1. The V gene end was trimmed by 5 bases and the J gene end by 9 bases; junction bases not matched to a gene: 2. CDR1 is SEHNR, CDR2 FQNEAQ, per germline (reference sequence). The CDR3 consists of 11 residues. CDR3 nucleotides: TGTGCCAGCAGCACAGGGGGCGGGCAGTACTTC. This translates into CASSTGGGQYF.

CDR3 bases: TGTGCCAGCAGCCATGCGACTAGCGGGAGCTCCGCCTACGAGCAGTACTTC. This encodes CASSHATSGSSAYEQYF. The V call is TRBV3-1 (or the pseudogene TRBV3-2), the J call TRBJ2-7, with 12 nucleotides matching TRBD2. Germline-derived CDR1 and CDR2 are LGHDT and YNNKEL (reference sequence). Unmatched junction bases numbered 8, after V lost 3 bases and J lost 2 bases. The CDR3 covers 17 residues.

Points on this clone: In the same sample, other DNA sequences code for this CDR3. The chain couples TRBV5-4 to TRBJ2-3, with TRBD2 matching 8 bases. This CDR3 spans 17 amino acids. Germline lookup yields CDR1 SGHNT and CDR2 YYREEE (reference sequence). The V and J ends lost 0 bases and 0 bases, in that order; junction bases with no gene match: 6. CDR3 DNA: TGTGCCAGCAGCTTGGCTAGCGGGCGCTCTAGCACAGATACGCAGTATTTT. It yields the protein CASSLASGRSSTDTQYF.

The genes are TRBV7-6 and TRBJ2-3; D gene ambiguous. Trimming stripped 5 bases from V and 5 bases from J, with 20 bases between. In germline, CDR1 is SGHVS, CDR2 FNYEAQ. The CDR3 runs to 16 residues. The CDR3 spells CASSLLGGSPGDTQYF. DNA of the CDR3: TGTGCCAGCAGCCTCCTTGGCGGATCCCCCGGAGATACGCAGTATTTT.

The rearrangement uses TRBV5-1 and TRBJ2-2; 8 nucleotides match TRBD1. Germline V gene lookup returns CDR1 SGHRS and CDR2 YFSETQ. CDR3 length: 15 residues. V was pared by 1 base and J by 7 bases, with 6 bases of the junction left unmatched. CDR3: CASSLRQGAGGELFF. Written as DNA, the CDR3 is TGCGCCAGCAGCTTGAGGCAGGGGGCTGGCGGGGAGCTGTTTTTT.

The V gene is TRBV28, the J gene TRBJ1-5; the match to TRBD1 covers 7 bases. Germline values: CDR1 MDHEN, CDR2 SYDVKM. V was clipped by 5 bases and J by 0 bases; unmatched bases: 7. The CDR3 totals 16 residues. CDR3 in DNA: TGTGCCAGCAGTCTTGGGACAGCCTATAGCAATCAGCCCCAGCATTTT. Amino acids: CASSLGTAYSNQPQHF.

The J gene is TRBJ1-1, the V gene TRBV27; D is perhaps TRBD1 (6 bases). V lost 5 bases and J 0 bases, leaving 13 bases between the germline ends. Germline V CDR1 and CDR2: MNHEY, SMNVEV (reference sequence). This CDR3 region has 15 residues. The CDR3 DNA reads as TGTGCCAGCAGTCTGGACACAGGGATGAACACTGAAGCTTTCTTT. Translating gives CASSLDTGMNTEAFF.